This T cell receptor beta chain derives from a study of T cell responses to AZD1222 COVID-19 vaccine. Study observations and caveats: At baseline, seropositivity was found in only six AZD1222 recipients. Elevations in Spike-specific TCR breadth and depth followed administration of two AZD1222 doses.

The ends were cut back, 6 bases at V and 8 bases at J, with 17 bases in the middle. This CDR3 has 13 residues. CDR1 and CDR2 from the germline V gene are MRHNA and SNTAGT. TCRdb's copy holds only in-frame clones and misses some; the assay was immunoSEQ multiplex PCR. The table lists 150,000 or so clones, roughly nine tenths of them singletons, with 3.8% in the top ten. This clone was counted once. Its antigen is unidentified. The clonotype originates from an adult who received the AZD1222 COVID-19 vaccine. Sequenced material: peripheral blood, taken 28 days after the second AZD1222 dose. The rearrangement uses TRBV6-4 and TRBJ2-7; unclear D gene. The CDR3 nucleotides are TGTGCCAGCAGCCGCGAGGTCTTGGGTAAGCAGTACTTC. It translates to CASSREVLGKQYF.